The 17 T cell receptor beta chains listed next were all sequenced from one sample in a study of blood T cell repertoires in COVID-19. The table came from immunoSEQ multiplex PCR; TCRdb's copy has only in-frame clones and leaves some out. The sample yields about 110,000 clones, 80% to 85% seen once. The sequencing input was peripheral blood. All receptors derive from a woman between 65 and 79 years old with acute or convalescent COVID-19.

The genes are TRBV19 and TRBJ2-7; 8 nucleotides line up with TRBD1. Germline assignment: CDR1 LNHDA and CDR2 SQIVND (reference sequence). After removal of 7 bases from V and 5 bases from J, the junction contained 7 bases not matched to a gene. The CDR3 runs 13 residues. CDR3 region: CASTPAGGDEQYF. DNA of the CDR3: TGTGCCAGTACCCCGGCAGGGGGCGACGAGCAGTACTTC.

The rearrangement links TRBV3-1 (or the pseudogene TRBV3-2) to TRBJ2-5; TRBD2 matches 7 bases. CDR3 length: 17 residues. CDR1 and CDR2 from the germline V gene are LGHDT and YNNKEL (reference sequence). With 1 base clipped from V and 4 bases from J, the junction kept 12 bases outside the gene matches. CDR3 coding DNA: TGTGCCAGCAGCCAAGTAGTAAGTCTAGCGGCCCGAGAGACCCAGTACTTC. The encoded protein is CASSQVVSLAARETQYF.

This clone was observed a single time. The rearrangement uses TRBV6-5 and TRBJ1-6, with 9 nucleotides matching TRBD1. The germline CDR1 and CDR2 sequences are MNHEY and SVGAGI. J lost 8 bases, V lost 7 bases, and 6 bases had no gene match. This CDR3 contains 14 residues. The CDR3: CASKRTGADSPLHF. The CDR3 DNA sequence: TGTGCCAGCAAACGGACAGGGGCTGATTCACCCCTCCACTTT.

V and J are TRBV5-1 and TRBJ2-7; D is possibly TRBD1 (6 bases). The germline V and J ends were trimmed by 0 bases and 6 bases, with 13 bases remaining between them. CDR3 length: 14 residues. Germline-derived CDR1 and CDR2 are SGHRS and YFSETQ. The CDR3 is CASSLGQVVSEQYF. CDR3 DNA: TGCGCCAGCAGCTTGGGACAGGTCGTCTCCGAGCAGTACTTC.

J is TRBJ1-1 and V is TRBV2; TRBD1 might be the D (5 bases). The CDR3 covers 12 residues. Between the trimmed V and J ends, which lost 11 bases and 4 bases, there was a span of 14 bases. The germline gives CDR1 SNHLY, CDR2 FYNNEI. The CDR3 DNA follows: TGTGCCGGGGGGGTTGAGTTCACTGAAGCTTTCTTT. It codes for CAGGVEFTEAFF.

The gene calls are TRBV10-1 and TRBJ2-2; 12 bases are a match to TRBD2. This CDR3 region has 18 residues. V shed 2 bases, J shed 3 bases, and the junction held 7 bases outside the gene matches. Germline loops: CDR1 WNHNN, CDR2 SYGVQD (reference sequence). The CDR3 here is CASSEATSGGGDTGELFF. CDR3 nucleotides: TGCGCCAGCAGTGAGGCGACTAGCGGGGGAGGCGACACCGGGGAGCTGTTTTTT.

The V call is TRBV10-3, the J call TRBJ2-5; unclear D gene. CDR1 ENHRY and CDR2 SYGVKD come from the germline V gene. Trimming shortened V by 4 bases and J by 1 base, and 4 bases separated the two germline ends. The CDR3 runs 12 residues. The CDR3 protein is CAISGSQETQYF. DNA for the CDR3: TGTGCCATCAGTGGGAGCCAAGAGACCCAGTACTTC.

This clone has only one observation. The chain recombines TRBV27 with TRBJ2-4; the D gene is possibly TRBD2 (5 bases). V was cut by 2 bases and J by 6 bases, with 8 bases left in between. This CDR3 is built from 13 residues. Germline lookup yields CDR1 MNHEY and CDR2 SMNVEV (reference sequence). Here the CDR3 reads CASSLAGVNIQYF. As DNA, the CDR3 is TGTGCCAGCAGTTTAGCCGGGGTAAACATTCAGTACTTC.

The chain has TRBV19 and TRBJ2-1, with 8 nucleotides matching TRBD2. V trimming: 6 bases; J trimming: 5 bases; junction bases outside the gene matches: 6. Germline CDR1 is LNHDA and CDR2 is SQIVND (reference sequence). CDR3 length: 14 amino acids. The CDR3 bases are TGTGCCAGTAGGGTGATAGCGGGAAACAATGAGCAGTTCTTC. Amino acid sequence: CASRVIAGNNEQFF.

The chain is built from TRBV7-2 and TRBJ2-2; 8 nucleotides align to TRBD1. V trimming: 3 bases; J trimming: 5 bases; junction bases outside the gene matches: 5. This CDR3 comprises 15 residues. Germline V CDR1 and CDR2: SGHTA, FQGNSA. Written as DNA, the CDR3 is TGTGCCAGCAGCTTGCAGGGGGCGGGGACCGGGGAGCTGTTTTTT. It translates to CASSLQGAGTGELFF. Drawing the rest from reference TRBV7-2 and TRBJ2-2, the complete variable domain is GAGVSQSPSNKVTEKGKDVELRCDPISGHTALYWYRQSLGQGLEFLIYFQGNSAPDKSGLPSDRFSAERTGGSVSTLTIQRTQQEDSAVYLCASSLQGAGTGELFFGEGSRLTVL.

The V gene is TRBV2, the J gene TRBJ1-1; a possible D gene is TRBD1 (6 bases). V was pared by 6 bases and J by 1 base, with 12 bases between. There are 14 residues in the CDR3. Germline loops: CDR1 SNHLY, CDR2 FYNNEI. In DNA form, the CDR3 reads TGTGCCAGCAGCCTGGGGGCCCCGAACACTGAAGCTTTCTTT. It is translated as CASSLGAPNTEAFF.

The table lists this clone with a count of one. The J gene is TRBJ2-1, the V gene TRBV28, with D hard to call. V was clipped by 3 bases and J by 0 bases, with 9 bases between them. Germline V gene lookup returns CDR1 MDHEN and CDR2 SYDVKM. The CDR3 spans 15 residues. CDR3: CASSFGGSSYNEQFF. CDR3 coding DNA: TGTGCCAGCAGTTTTGGTGGTAGCTCCTACAATGAGCAGTTCTTC.

J is TRBJ2-1 and V is TRBV5-8; 10 bases match TRBD1. Germline V gives CDR1 SGHTS, CDR2 YDEGEE. The CDR3 covers 12 residues. V shed 4 bases, J shed 12 bases, and the junction held 4 bases outside the gene matches. The CDR3 nucleotides read TGTGCCAGCAGCAGGGACAGGGGTGTGCAGTTCTTC. Protein: CASSRDRGVQFF. Based on the CDR3 plus reference TRBV5-8 and TRBJ2-1, the full variable domain is EAGVTQSPTHLIKTRGQQATLRCSPISGHTSVYWYQQALGLGLQFLLWYDEGEERNRGNFPPRFSGRQFPNYSSELNVNALELEDSALYLCASSRDRGVQFFGPGTRLTVL.

The rearrangement links TRBV19 to TRBJ1-1; D is ambiguous. Germline CDR1 reads LNHDA; CDR2 reads SQIVND (reference sequence). Trimming took off 3 bases at V and 1 base at J, with 6 bases between the two ends. This CDR3 comprises 13 residues. The CDR3 nucleotides are TGTGCCAGTAGTATGAACAGGAACACTGAAGCTTTCTTT. It translates to CASSMNRNTEAFF.

The rearrangement uses TRBV21-1 and TRBJ1-1; the table's D call, TRBD1, was not checked against the DNA. TRBV21-1 is described as a pseudogene. The CDR3 totals 13 residues. The DNA for the CDR3 is TGTGCCAGCAGCAAATTGGGACAATTCGAAGCTTTCTTT. This codes for CASSKLGQFEAFF.

This chain links TRBV18 with TRBJ2-1; TRBD2 aligns across 8 bases. This CDR3 has 16 amino acids. V lost 2 bases to trimming and J lost 5 bases; unmatched junction nucleotides: 8. Germline V gene lookup returns CDR1 KGHSH and CDR2 LQKENI. CDR3 in amino acids: CASSPGNGGAHNEQFF. CDR3 nucleotide sequence: TGTGCCAGCTCACCAGGGAACGGGGGGGCCCACAATGAGCAGTTCTTC.

This clone was counted only a few times. The chain uses TRBV6-6 and TRBJ1-2; D not certain. This CDR3 comprises 14 residues. With 0 bases removed from V and 4 bases from J, the gap between germline ends came to 9 bases. Looked up from germline, CDR1 is MNHNY and CDR2 is SVGAGI (reference sequence). The CDR3, as DNA: TGTGCCAGCAGTTACTCGAACGCAGTCTATGGCTACACCTTC. This encodes CASSYSNAVYGYTF.